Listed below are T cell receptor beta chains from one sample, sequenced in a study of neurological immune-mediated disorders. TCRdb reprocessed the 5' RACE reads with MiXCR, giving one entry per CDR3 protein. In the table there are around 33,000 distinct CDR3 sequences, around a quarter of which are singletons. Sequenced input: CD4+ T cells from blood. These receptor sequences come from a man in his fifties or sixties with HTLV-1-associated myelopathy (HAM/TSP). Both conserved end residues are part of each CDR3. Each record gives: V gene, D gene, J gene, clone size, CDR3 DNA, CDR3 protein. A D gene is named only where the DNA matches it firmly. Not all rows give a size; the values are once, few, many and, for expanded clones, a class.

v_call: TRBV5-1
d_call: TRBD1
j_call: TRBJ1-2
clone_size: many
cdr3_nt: TGCGCCAGCAGCTCCCAGCCCCCGGGACAGGGCGGTGGCTACACCTTC
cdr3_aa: CASSSQPPGQGGGYTF

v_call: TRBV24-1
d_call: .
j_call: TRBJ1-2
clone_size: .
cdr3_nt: TGTGCCACCAGTGATTCAGAATACTATGGCTACACCTTC
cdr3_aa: CATSDSEYYGYTF

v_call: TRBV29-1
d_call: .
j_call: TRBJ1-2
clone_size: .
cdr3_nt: TGCAGCGTTGAATTAAGGGGGTCCCTATATGGCTACACCTTC
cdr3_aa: CSVELRGSLYGYTF

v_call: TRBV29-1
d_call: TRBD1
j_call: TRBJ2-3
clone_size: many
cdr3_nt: TGCAGCGTTTGGACAGGGTTTAGCACAGATACGCAGTATTTT
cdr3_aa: CSVWTGFSTDTQYF

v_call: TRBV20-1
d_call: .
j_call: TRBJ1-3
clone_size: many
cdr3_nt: TGCAGTGCTAGTCCGGAATACTCTGGAAACACCATATATTTT
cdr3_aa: CSASPEYSGNTIYF

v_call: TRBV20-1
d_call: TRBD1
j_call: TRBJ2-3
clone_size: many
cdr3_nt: TGCAGTGCCCCCCCCCGCCAGGGGGTTAGAGGGGATACGCAGTATTTT
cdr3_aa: CSAPPRQGVRGDTQYF

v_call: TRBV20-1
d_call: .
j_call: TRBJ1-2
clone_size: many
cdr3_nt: TGCAGTGCTAGCGGAGGGGACAACTATGGCTACACCTTC
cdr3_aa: CSASGGDNYGYTF

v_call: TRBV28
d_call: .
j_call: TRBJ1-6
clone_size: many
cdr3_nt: TGTGCCAGCAGTTTATATTCCGGGGACCTTAATTCACCCCTCCACTTT
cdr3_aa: CASSLYSGDLNSPLHF

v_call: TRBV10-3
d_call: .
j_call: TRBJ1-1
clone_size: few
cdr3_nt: TGTGCCATCAGTGGGAAAAGCACTGAAGCTTTCTTT
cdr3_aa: CAISGKSTEAFF

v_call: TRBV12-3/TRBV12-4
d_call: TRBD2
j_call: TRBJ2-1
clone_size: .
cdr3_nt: TGTGCCAGCGGACTTCGGACTAGCCCCAATCAGCAGTTCTTC
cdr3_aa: CASGLRTSPNQQFF

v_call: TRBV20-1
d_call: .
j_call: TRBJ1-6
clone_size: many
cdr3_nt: TGCAGTGCGCCCGGGGGGAGCATCGGTTCTAATTCACCCCTCCACTTT
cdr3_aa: CSAPGGSIGSNSPLHF

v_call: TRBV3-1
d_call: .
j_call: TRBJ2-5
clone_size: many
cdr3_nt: TGTGCCAGCAGCCAACGGAGGGGTGGGACCCAGTACTTC
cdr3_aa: CASSQRRGGTQYF

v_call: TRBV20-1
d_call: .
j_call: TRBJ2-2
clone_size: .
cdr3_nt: TGCAGTGCTCCCAGGGACTTGCACGGGGAGCTGTTTTTT
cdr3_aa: CSAPRDLHGELFF

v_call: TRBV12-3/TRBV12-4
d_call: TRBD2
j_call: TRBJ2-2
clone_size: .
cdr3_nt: TGTGCCGCCCGACTAGCGGGGAACACCGGGGAGCTGTTTTTT
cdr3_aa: CAARLAGNTGELFF

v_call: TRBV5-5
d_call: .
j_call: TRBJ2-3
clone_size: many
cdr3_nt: TGTGCCAGCAGCTCGGCGGGGGCCGGTCTAGATACGCAGTATTTT
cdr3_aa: CASSSAGAGLDTQYF

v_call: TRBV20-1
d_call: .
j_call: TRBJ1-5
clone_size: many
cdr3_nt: TGCAGTGCTTCATATAGCAATCAGCCCCAGCATTTT
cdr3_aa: CSASYSNQPQHF

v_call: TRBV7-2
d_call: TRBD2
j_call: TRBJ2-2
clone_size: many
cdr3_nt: TGTGCCAGCAGCCCTAATGGACTAGCGGGAGCCGGGGAGCTGTTTTTT
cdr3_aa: CASSPNGLAGAGELFF

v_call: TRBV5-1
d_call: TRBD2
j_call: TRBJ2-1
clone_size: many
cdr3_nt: TGCGCCAGCAGCTTGGTGGCTAGCGGGACCTACAATGAGCAGTTCTTC
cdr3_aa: CASSLVASGTYNEQFF

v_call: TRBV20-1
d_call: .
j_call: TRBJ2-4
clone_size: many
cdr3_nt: TGCAGTGCTAGACACGGGGGAGCCAAAAACATTCAGTACTTC
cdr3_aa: CSARHGGAKNIQYF

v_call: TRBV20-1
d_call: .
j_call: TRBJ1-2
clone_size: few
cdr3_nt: TGCAGTGCTAGAGATCCTTGGATGGCTGGCTACACCTTC
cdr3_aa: CSARDPWMAGYTF

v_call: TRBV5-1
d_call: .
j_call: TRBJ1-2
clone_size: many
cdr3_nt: TGCGCCAGCAGCTTGGAAGGGACAAACAACTATGGCTACACCTTC
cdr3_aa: CASSLEGTNNYGYTF

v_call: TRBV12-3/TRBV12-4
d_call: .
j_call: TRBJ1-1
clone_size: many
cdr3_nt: TGTGCCAGCAGTTCCTTCGGGGACAACACTGAAGCTTTCTTT
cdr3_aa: CASSSFGDNTEAFF

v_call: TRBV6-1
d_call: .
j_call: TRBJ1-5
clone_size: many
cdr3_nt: TGTGCCAGCAGTGAAAGGGACGAGGAGCCCCAGCATTTT
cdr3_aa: CASSERDEEPQHF

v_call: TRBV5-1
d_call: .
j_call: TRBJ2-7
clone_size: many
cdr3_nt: TGCGCCAGCAGCTTGAGCGGACCTCCTTACGAGCAGTACTTC
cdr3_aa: CASSLSGPPYEQYF

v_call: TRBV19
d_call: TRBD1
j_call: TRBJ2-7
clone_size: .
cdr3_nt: TGTGCCAGTAGTATTCAGGCGGCAGGGGGATCCTACGAGCAGTACTTC
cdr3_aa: CASSIQAAGGSYEQYF

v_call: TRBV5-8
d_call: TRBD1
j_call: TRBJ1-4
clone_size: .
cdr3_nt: TGTGCCAGCAGCTATGGAGCTCCCGGGACAGCAGTTGAAAAACTGTTTTTT
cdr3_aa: CASSYGAPGTAVEKLFF